The rows below give T cell receptor beta chains drawn from one sample of a study of identifying expanded T cells in peripheral blood. This table comes from immunoSEQ multiplex PCR, and its TCRdb copy is limited to in-frame clones, with some not included. The table records approximately 91,000 clones, about 91% of them present only once. Material for sequencing was blood. The origin of the receptors is a person aged 18 to 69 in good health. The CDR3 runs from the conserved cysteine through the conserved F or W. The order of the fields is D gene, J gene, V gene, clone size, CDR3 protein, CDR3 DNA. A D gene is named only where the DNA matches it firmly. Clone size, where shown, is once, few, many, or a class for clones that have expanded.

>NA|TRBJ2-7|TRBV7-9|NA
CASSLPEVIYEQYF
TGTGCCAGCAGCTTGCCGGAGGTAATCTACGAGCAGTACTTC
>NA|TRBJ2-2|TRBV21-1|NA
CASSKGKGNTGELFF
TGTGCCAGCAGCAAAGGAAAGGGGAACACCGGGGAGCTGTTTTTT
>TRBD2|TRBJ2-2|TRBV7-6|once
CASSSEGLANRVYTGELFF
TGTGCCAGCAGCTCTGAGGGACTAGCGAACAGGGTGTACACCGGGGAGCTGTTTTTT
>TRBD1|TRBJ1-6|TRBV5-6|few
CASSYLGQGPLPLHF
TGTGCCAGCAGCTATCTGGGACAGGGTCCATTGCCCCTCCACTTT
>NA|TRBJ1-2|TRBV21-1|few
CASSNRGRANYGYTF
TGTGCCAGCAGCAACAGGGGCAGGGCAAACTATGGCTACACCTTC
>NA|TRBJ2-7|TRBV5-5|NA
CASSFSIQGSYEQYF
TGTGCCAGCAGCTTTTCAATACAGGGTTCCTACGAGCAGTACTTC
>NA|TRBJ2-7|TRBV7-9|NA
CASSLGGATYEQYF
TGTGCCAGCAGCTTAGGCGGAGCAACCTACGAGCAGTACTTC
>TRBD2|TRBJ2-1|TRBV11-3|NA
CASSVSGGAHEQFF
TGTGCCAGCAGCGTCTCGGGGGGGGCGCATGAGCAGTTCTTC
>NA|TRBJ2-7|TRBV2|few
CASSLGWPSVEQYF
TGTGCCAGCAGCTTGGGGTGGCCGTCCGTCGAGCAGTACTTC
>NA|TRBJ2-2|TRBV6-1|NA
CASTTADTGELFF
TGTGCCAGCACCACCGCCGACACCGGGGAGCTGTTTTTT
>NA|TRBJ2-7|TRBV14|NA
CASSSLGAYEQYF
TGTGCCAGCAGCTCGTTGGGGGCCTACGAGCAGTACTTC
>TRBD2|TRBJ2-7|TRBV5-4|few
CASSWGLAGAASYEQYF
TGTGCCAGCAGCTGGGGACTAGCGGGGGCTGCCTCCTACGAGCAGTACTTC
>NA|TRBJ2-3|TRBV6-5|NA
CASKIRGTDTQYF
TGTGCCAGCAAAATACGGGGTACAGATACGCAGTATTTT
>TRBD1|TRBJ1-2|TRBV7-9|NA
CASRSTGGDYGYTF
TGTGCCAGCAGATCGACAGGGGGCGACTATGGCTACACCTTC
>TRBD2|TRBJ2-1|TRBV2|NA
CASGLAGHNEQFF
TGTGCCAGCGGCCTAGCGGGCCACAATGAGCAGTTCTTC
>NA|TRBJ2-5|TRBV28|NA
CASNLGSGQETQYF
TGTGCCAGCAACCTGGGGTCGGGTCAAGAGACCCAGTACTTC
>TRBD1|TRBJ1-2|TRBV11-2|once
CASRTIRMGQGLNYGYTF
TGTGCCAGCAGAACAATCCGGATGGGACAGGGCCTTAACTATGGCTACACCTTC
>TRBD1|TRBJ2-7|TRBV7-8|NA
CASSLDSGGIYEQYF
TGTGCCAGCAGCTTAGATTCAGGGGGCATCTACGAGCAGTACTTC
>NA|TRBJ2-3|TRBV6-4|NA
CASSDTKDHGADTQYF
TGTGCCAGCAGTGACACAAAAGATCATGGGGCAGATACGCAGTATTTT
>TRBD1|TRBJ1-4|TRBV9|NA
CASSVEGGGTEKLFF
TGTGCCAGCAGCGTAGAGGGAGGGGGCACTGAAAAACTGTTTTTT
>NA|TRBJ2-7|TRBV20-1|NA
CSAGQFEQYF
TGCAGCGCCGGACAGTTCGAGCAGTACTTC
>TRBD2|TRBJ2-3|TRBV6-4|NA
CASSDSIGGTDTQYF
TGTGCCAGCAGTGACTCGATCGGGGGGACAGATACGCAGTATTTT
>NA|TRBJ2-5|TRBV5-1|NA
CASSSDRGAGGAETQYF
TGCGCCAGCAGCTCGGACCGGGGGGCAGGGGGCGCCGAGACCCAGTACTTC
>NA|TRBJ2-7|TRBV12-5|NA
CASGLGGYEQYF
TGTGCTAGTGGGTTGGGTGGCTACGAGCAGTACTTC
>TRBD1|TRBJ2-7|TRBV29-1|few
CSVEGDRFYEQYF
TGCAGCGTTGAAGGGGACAGATTCTACGAGCAGTACTTC
>TRBD2|TRBJ2-5|TRBV28|NA
CASNPRLADQETQYF
TGTGCCAGCAACCCGAGACTAGCGGACCAAGAGACCCAGTACTTC
>TRBD1|TRBJ2-3|TRBV6-1|NA
CASSETRGRTDTQYF
TGTGCCAGCAGTGAAACAAGGGGGCGCACAGATACGCAGTATTTT
>NA|TRBJ2-2|TRBV2|NA
CASSEYGAGELFF
TGTGCCAGCAGTGAATACGGGGCCGGGGAGCTGTTTTTT
>NA|TRBJ2-1|TRBV6-5|NA
CASSTYNEQFF
TGTGCCAGCAGTACTTACAATGAGCAGTTCTTC
>NA|TRBJ1-2|TRBV5-6|NA
CASSFRLNGPIYGYTF
TGTGCCAGCAGCTTTCGGTTGAACGGACCGATCTATGGCTACACCTTC
>NA|TRBJ2-2|TRBV6-1|NA
CASRRIGELFF
TGTGCCAGCAGGCGAATAGGGGAGCTGTTTTTT
>TRBD1|TRBJ2-5|TRBV5-8|NA
CASSLEGPGQGTQETQYF
TGTGCCAGCAGCTTGGAGGGACCGGGACAGGGGACCCAAGAGACCCAGTACTTC
>NA|TRBJ1-1|TRBV9|NA
CASSVGGYTEAFF
TGTGCCAGCAGCGTAGGAGGGTACACTGAAGCTTTCTTT
>NA|TRBJ2-5|TRBV11-2|NA
CASRRGFGGETQYF
TGTGCCAGCAGGCGGGGTTTCGGTGGAGAGACCCAGTACTTC
>TRBD1|TRBJ1-2|TRBV6-5|NA
CASSRDSDYGYTF
TGTGCCAGCAGTCGGGACAGCGACTATGGCTACACCTTC
>NA|TRBJ2-1|TRBV5-1|once
CASSTDPRGAGSYNEQFF
TGCGCCAGCAGCACGGACCCCAGGGGGGCAGGCTCCTACAATGAGCAGTTCTTC
>NA|TRBJ2-6|TRBV6-5|NA
CASSYSEGSGANVLTF
TGTGCCAGCAGTTACTCGGAGGGCTCTGGGGCCAACGTCCTGACTTTC